Sequencing of this T cell receptor beta chain was carried out in a study of control samples from healthy donors and cancer patients (TCRdb year 2020). A remark on this clone: This clone's antigen is unknown. No clone much larger than this one lies a single base away; base qualities are absent.

Taken from cysteine to phenylalanine, the CDR3 has 14 residues. The sequence is cut down to CDR3 DNA, 42 bases in frame from base 1. Trimming removed 8 bases from V and 7 bases from J, leaving 17 bases between the germline ends. For CDR1 and CDR2, the germline V gene lists MNHEY and SVGAGI. Receptors were amplified or captured by the immunoSEQ multiplex PCR assay. The table was pulled from immuneACCESS by TCRdb, which kept in-frame rearrangements only. Such tables lose some clones; where checked, under half of the loss comes from unresolved V genes, and the rest has no known cause. Counted in this sample were 150,000 to 200,000 clones; 90% of them appeared once. The leading ten clones occupy roughly 1.5% of the sample.

The source material was blood. Rearrangement joined TRBV6-5 to TRBJ1-4, with the D gene call left open. The source of this sequence is a woman in her 50s in good health. The CDR3 reads CASAASVWSEKLFF. The nucleotides read TGTGCCAGCGCTGCATCTGTTTGGAGTGAAAAACTGTTTTTT.